The rows below give T cell receptor beta chains drawn from one sample of a study of blood T cell repertoires in COVID-19. The table came from immunoSEQ multiplex PCR; TCRdb's copy has only in-frame clones and leaves some out. Of 12,000 or so clones in the sample, under 95% were seen once. What was sequenced was peripheral blood. The receptor set was obtained from a man aged 70-80 years with active COVID-19. The CDR3 runs from the conserved cysteine through the conserved F or W. The order of the fields is D gene, clone size, J gene, V gene, CDR3 DNA, CDR3 protein. D genes are given only for firm matches. Clone size is shown for a subset of rows, as once, few, many or a class of expanded clone.

d_gene: NA
abundance: once
j_gene: TRBJ2-7
v_gene: TRBV12-3/TRBV12-4
CDR3nt: TGTGCCAGCAGCCCCCACTACGAGCAGTACTTC
CDR3aa: CASSPHYEQYF

d_gene: NA
abundance: NA
j_gene: TRBJ1-4
v_gene: TRBV7-9
CDR3nt: TGTGCCAGCAGCTTAGCGCGAGCGGGGGAAAAACTGTTTTTT
CDR3aa: CASSLARAGEKLFF

d_gene: TRBD1
abundance: NA
j_gene: TRBJ1-4
v_gene: TRBV27
CDR3nt: TGTGCCAGCACCTACAGGGGAGGTGAAAAACTGTTTTTT
CDR3aa: CASTYRGGEKLFF

d_gene: TRBD1
abundance: NA
j_gene: TRBJ1-3
v_gene: TRBV9
CDR3nt: TGTGCCAGCAGCGGCGGACAGGGTGTCTCTGGAAACACCATATATTTT
CDR3aa: CASSGGQGVSGNTIYF

d_gene: TRBD2
abundance: NA
j_gene: TRBJ2-7
v_gene: TRBV10-3
CDR3nt: TGTGCCATCAGCGCGACTAGCGGGAGTTGGCAGTACTTC
CDR3aa: CAISATSGSWQYF

d_gene: NA
abundance: NA
j_gene: TRBJ1-5
v_gene: TRBV27
CDR3nt: TGTGCCAGCAGTTTAAATACGGCAGGGTATCAGCCCCAGCATTTT
CDR3aa: CASSLNTAGYQPQHF

d_gene: TRBD1
abundance: NA
j_gene: TRBJ2-5
v_gene: TRBV19
CDR3nt: TGTGCCAGTAGGCTTGTAGGGGGCGAAGAGACCCAGTACTTC
CDR3aa: CASRLVGGEETQYF

d_gene: NA
abundance: NA
j_gene: TRBJ2-7
v_gene: TRBV5-1
CDR3nt: TGCGCCAGCAGCTTGGGAGGAGCTGGGGGGTACGAGCAGTACTTC
CDR3aa: CASSLGGAGGYEQYF

d_gene: TRBD2
abundance: NA
j_gene: TRBJ2-5
v_gene: TRBV6-5
CDR3nt: TGTGCCAGCAGACTAGCGGGGGGAGAGACCCAGTACTTC
CDR3aa: CASRLAGGETQYF

d_gene: NA
abundance: NA
j_gene: TRBJ2-5
v_gene: TRBV9
CDR3nt: TGTGCCAGCAGCGTAGCCGAGAAGGAGACCCAGTACTTC
CDR3aa: CASSVAEKETQYF

d_gene: NA
abundance: NA
j_gene: TRBJ1-2
v_gene: TRBV2
CDR3nt: TGTGCCAGCAGTGGGGGAGTGGGTGGCTACACCTTC
CDR3aa: CASSGGVGGYTF

d_gene: NA
abundance: NA
j_gene: TRBJ2-7
v_gene: TRBV10-1
CDR3nt: TGCGCCAGCAGTGAGTCGAATCCAGAATCCTACGAGCAGTACTTC
CDR3aa: CASSESNPESYEQYF

d_gene: NA
abundance: NA
j_gene: TRBJ2-3
v_gene: TRBV5-1
CDR3nt: TGCGCCAGTTCCGCGGGGCCCACAGATACGCAGTATTTT
CDR3aa: CASSAGPTDTQYF

d_gene: NA
abundance: NA
j_gene: TRBJ2-2
v_gene: TRBV4-1
CDR3nt: TGCGCCAGCAGCCAAGGGGGGGGCCGAGTCACCGGGGAGCTGTTTTTT
CDR3aa: CASSQGGGRVTGELFF

d_gene: TRBD1
abundance: once
j_gene: TRBJ1-1
v_gene: TRBV7-2
CDR3nt: TGTGCCAGCAGCTTAGAGTGGCAGGGGGAGGCTGAAGCTTTCTTT
CDR3aa: CASSLEWQGEAEAFF

d_gene: NA
abundance: NA
j_gene: TRBJ1-2
v_gene: TRBV3-1/TRBV3-2
CDR3nt: TGTGCCAGCAGCCTAGAAATGATTTATGGAGCTGGCTACACCTTC
CDR3aa: CASSLEMIYGAGYTF